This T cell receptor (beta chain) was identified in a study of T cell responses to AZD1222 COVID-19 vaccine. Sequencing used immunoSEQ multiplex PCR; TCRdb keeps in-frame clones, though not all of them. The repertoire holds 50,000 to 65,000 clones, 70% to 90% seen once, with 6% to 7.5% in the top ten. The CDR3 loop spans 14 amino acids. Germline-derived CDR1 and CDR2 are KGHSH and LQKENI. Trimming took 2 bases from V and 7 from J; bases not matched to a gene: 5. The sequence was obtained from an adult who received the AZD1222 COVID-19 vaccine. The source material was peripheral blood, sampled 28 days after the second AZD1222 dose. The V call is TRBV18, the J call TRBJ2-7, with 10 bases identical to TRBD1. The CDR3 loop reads CASSPRQGAGEQYF. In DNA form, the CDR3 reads TGTGCCAGCTCACCAAGACAGGGGGCGGGTGAGCAGTACTTC. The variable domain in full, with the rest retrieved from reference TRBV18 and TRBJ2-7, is NAGVMQNPRHLVRRRGQEARLRCSPMKGHSHVYWYRQLPEEGLKFMVYLQKENIIDESGMPKERFSAEFPKEGPSILRIQQVVRGDSAAYFCASSPRQGAGEQYFGPGTRLTVT.